This TCR beta chain was profiled in a study of CD8+CD57+ T cells in acquired aplastic anemia. Overall study context: An average of about 3.4 ug of DNA was obtained from sorted CD4+ and CD8+ cells. As sequenced from healthy donors, CD4+ cells averaged about 11 million reads.

Study conclusions and caveats: Patients and controls shared about 30 CD8+ CDR3 sequences.

Trimming cost V 5 bases and J 4 bases, with 17 bases left between them. CDR3 length: 15 amino acids. Per germline, CDR1 LNHDA and CDR2 SQIVND (reference sequence). TCR beta VDJ and CDR3 were profiled, and genomic DNA was the template. MiXCR was run by TCRdb on the reads, yielding one entry per CDR3 protein. The profile shows about 180,000 distinct CDR3 sequences, 45% to 50% of them singletons. On this clonotype: The antigen is undetermined.

The sample consisted of sorted CD4+, CD8+, or CD8+CD57+ T cells (not recorded which) from PBMCs. The clonotype comes from a human donor in good health. The J gene is TRBJ1-1, the V gene TRBV19, with D unclear. The CDR3 DNA follows: TGTGCCAGTAGTGCGACCTGGTTGGGAGGCACTGAAGCTTTCTTT. This translates into CASSATWLGGTEAFF.